These 25 T cell receptor beta chains were all obtained from the same sample, sequenced in a study of blood T cells in healthy people across ages. Sample-barcoded 5' priming and a J-beta primer mix drove a second PCR of roughly 7 to 11 cycles. Using its own MiXCR run on the 5' RACE reads, TCRdb lists one record per CDR3 protein. Of roughly 800,000 distinct CDR3 sequences in the sample, about 36% are singletons; the top ten hold 10% to 15%. Sequenced input: blood. These receptors all stem from a man younger than 35 in good health.

This clonotype has just a few counts. V gene TRBV20-1 combines with J gene TRBJ2-3; D not resolved. The germline CDR1 and CDR2 sequences are DFQATT and SNEGSKA (reference sequence). Trimming shortened V by 6 bases and J by 3 bases, and 16 bases separated the two germline ends. CDR3 length equals 14 residues. The CDR3 nucleotides are TGCAGTGCCCGGCCTAAGGCAAGTACAGATACGCAGTATTTT. Translation gives CSARPKASTDTQYF.

This clonotype was recorded at least ten times. The V gene is TRBV7-2, the J gene TRBJ2-4; D is possibly TRBD1 (6 bases). Germline loops: CDR1 SGHTA, CDR2 FQGNSA. V lost 5 bases and J 0 bases, leaving 17 bases between the germline ends. The CDR3 runs 17 residues. The CDR3 sequence is CASSPGQTYIAKNIQYF. DNA for the CDR3: TGTGCCAGCAGCCCCGGACAGACATATATAGCCAAAAACATTCAGTACTTC.

The V call is TRBV20-1, the J call TRBJ2-3; D is possibly TRBD1 or TRBD2 (5 bases each). Germline CDR1 and CDR2: DFQATT and SNEGSKA (reference sequence). The length of the CDR3 is 15 residues. The V gene lost 0 bases and the J gene lost 2 bases, with 12 bases spanning the gap. The CDR3 nucleotides are TGCAGTGCTAGAGATGGGGACCGCTACACAGATACGCAGTATTTT. The encoded protein is CSARDGDRYTDTQYF.

This clonotype has more than one count but fewer than ten. This sequence joins TRBV4-3 and TRBJ2-2; no firm D call. V gave up 0 bases and J gave up 8 bases, with 16 bases separating them. Per the germline V gene, CDR1 is LGHNA and CDR2 is YSLEER. The CDR3 covers 16 residues. CDR3 in DNA: TGCGCCAGCAGCCAAGAAGTGGGTAGATGGACGGGGGAGCTGTTTTTT. This gives the protein CASSQEVGRWTGELFF.

This clonotype was recorded only once. A much bigger clone sits one base away, suggesting this may be a read error. This chain uses TRBV9 with TRBJ2-1, with 7 bases fitting TRBD2. The CDR3 contains 15 residues. Trimming removed 3 bases from V and 7 bases from J; junction bases left unmatched: 10. The germline CDR1 and CDR2 sequences are SGDLS and YYNGEE. The CDR3: CASSAGRGVRNEQFF. As DNA, the CDR3 is TGTGCCAGCAGCGCAGGACGGGGGGTTCGGAATGAGCAGTTCTTC.

CDR3 nucleotide sequence: TGTGCCAGCAGCCAAGAGCACAGGGTCACAGATACGCAGTATTTT. Translating it yields CASSQEHRVTDTQYF. The V gene is TRBV3-1, the J gene TRBJ2-3; D perhaps matches TRBD1 (6 bases). Germline CDR1 LGHDT, CDR2 YNNKEL (reference sequence). The CDR3 spans 15 residues. Trimming pared 0 bases from V and 2 bases from J, leaving 9 bases between.

In this sample, this clonotype turned up once. This chain uses TRBV20-1 with TRBJ1-1; D perhaps matches TRBD1 (5 bases). Germline V lookup: CDR1 DFQATT, CDR2 SNEGSKA (reference sequence). V was trimmed by 4 bases and J by 4 bases, leaving 16 bases between them. This CDR3 comprises 14 residues. The CDR3 DNA is TGCAGTGCTACCAGGGTGGTGATGGGCACTGAAGCTTTCTTT. As protein: CSATRVVMGTEAFF.

There are many counts of this clonotype. The rearrangement uses TRBV4-2 and TRBJ2-3; TRBD1 agrees at 12 bases. V trimming: 0 bases; J trimming: 2 bases; junction bases outside the gene matches: 6. This CDR3 is built from 18 residues. Germline loops: CDR1 LGHNA, CDR2 YNFKEQ. CDR3 in DNA: TGTGCCAGCAGCCAAGAAACCGGGACAGGGGGCAACACAGATACGCAGTATTTT. Translation gives CASSQETGTGGNTDTQYF.

This clonotype was seen more than once but under ten times. The rearrangement uses TRBV7-3 and TRBJ2-1; TRBD2 agrees at 11 bases. The V and J ends lost 4 bases and 4 bases, in that order; junction bases with no gene match: 6. This CDR3 is built from 16 residues. CDR1 and CDR2 (germline): SGHTA, FQGTGA. This chain's CDR3 is CASSSTGLAAYNEQFF. The CDR3 nucleotides are TGTGCCAGCAGCTCCACGGGACTAGCGGCTTACAATGAGCAGTTCTTC.

This clonotype came up many times. The chain recombines TRBV9 with TRBJ2-5, with D perhaps being TRBD1 or TRBD2 (5 bases each). The J call is uncertain, as TRBJ2-7 better fits the DNA end. CDR1 is SGDLS, CDR2 YYNGEE, per germline. The CDR3 contains 14 residues. In DNA, the CDR3 is TGTGCCAGCAGTCTTGGGGACGGTTACCCCGAGCAGTACTTC. Translated, it gives CASSLGDGYPEQYF.

This chain uses TRBV4-1 with TRBJ2-7; D is possibly TRBD2 (6 bases). From germline, CDR1 is MGHRA and CDR2 YSYEKL. This CDR3 comprises 15 residues. Trimming cost V 0 bases and J 7 bases, with 16 bases left between them. The CDR3, as DNA: TGCGCCAGCAGCCAAGATGGGGGACTCCACAATGAGCAGTACTTC. Protein sequence: CASSQDGGLHNEQYF.

The chain combines TRBV21-1 with TRBJ1-5. TRBV21-1 is noted as a pseudogene. CDR3 length equals 13 residues. CDR3 in amino acids: CASSKGRYQPQHF. The CDR3 nucleotides are TGTGCCAGCAGCAAAGGTCGGTATCAGCCCCAGCATTTT.

This chain connects TRBV7-2 to TRBJ2-1; 10 nucleotides align to TRBD2. The length of the CDR3 is 17 residues. From germline, CDR1 is SGHTA and CDR2 FQGNSA. Losses at the gene ends were 5 bases for V and 13 bases for J; bases not matched to a gene: 20. Here the CDR3 reads CASSRGLAALPRETQFF. DNA for the CDR3: TGTGCCAGCAGCCGAGGACTAGCGGCACTCCCGAGGGAGACCCAGTTCTTC.

This clonotype was detected a few times. The CDR3 sequence: CASSLLGGPGGENEQFF. Here the CDR3 DNA reads TGTGCCAGCAGCTTACTTGGAGGGCCAGGGGGCGAGAATGAGCAGTTCTTC. V gene TRBV7-9 combines with J gene TRBJ2-1, with TRBD1 matching over 8 bases. The CDR3 extends over 17 amino acids. Germline lookup yields CDR1 SEHNR and CDR2 FQNEAQ (reference sequence). V trimming: 2 bases; J trimming: 7 bases; junction bases outside the gene matches: 13.

In the case of this clonotype: The junction departs from germline at one end; a sequencing error may be responsible. V usage is TRBV7-2 and J usage is TRBJ2-3, with 7 nucleotides matching TRBD2. CDR1 is SGHTA and CDR2 is FQGNSA in the germline V gene. The CDR3 is made up of 15 amino acids. The CDR3 nucleotides read TGTGCCAGCAGCTTAAACGGGGGGTTCACAGATTCGCAGTATTTT. The encoded protein is CASSLNGGFTDSQYF.

V usage is TRBV12-3 or TRBV12-4 and J usage is TRBJ1-5; D gene unclear. The V gene lost 6 bases and the J gene lost 0 bases, with 9 bases spanning the gap. CDR3 length: 14 residues. The CDR3 sequence: CASSDKLSNQPQHF. The CDR3 DNA is TGTGCCAGCAGCGACAAGCTTAGCAATCAGCCCCAGCATTTT.

This clonotype appeared a few times. This sequence joins TRBV5-1 and TRBJ2-3; TRBD1 aligns across 10 bases. CDR3 length: 17 amino acids. Germline V gene sequence: CDR1 SGHRS, CDR2 YFSETQ. Unmatched junction bases numbered 13, after V lost 6 bases and J lost 3 bases. The DNA of the CDR3 is TGCGCCAGCACCTTCCTTCCCCGGGACAGGGGAACAGATACGCAGTATTTT. It codes for CASTFLPRDRGTDTQYF.

The rearrangement uses TRBV6-6 and TRBJ2-6; D is unresolved. V lost 0 bases to trimming and J lost 2 bases, with 8 bases between them. This CDR3 contains 16 residues. In germline, CDR1 is MNHNY, CDR2 SVGAGI (reference sequence). The CDR3: CASSYSVQPGANVLTF. The CDR3 DNA reads TGTGCCAGCAGTTACTCGGTCCAACCTGGGGCCAACGTCCTGACTTTC.

There are a few counts of this clonotype. The chain employs TRBV5-5 and TRBJ1-4; D is perhaps TRBD1 (5 bases). Between the trimmed V and J ends, which lost 3 bases and 0 bases, there was a span of 15 bases. Germline V gene sequence: CDR1 SGHKS, CDR2 YYEKEE (reference sequence). This CDR3 has 17 amino acids. The CDR3 here is CASSSMGRMTTNEKLFF. The CDR3 region has the DNA TGTGCCAGCAGCTCGATGGGACGGATGACAACTAATGAAAAACTGTTTTTT.

V is TRBV6-1 and J is TRBJ2-1; no reliable D call. V lost 8 bases and J lost 2, with 16 bases in between. Germline lookup yields CDR1 MNHNS and CDR2 SASEGT. This CDR3 region has 15 residues. CDR3 residues: CASSRGQEPYNEQFF. CDR3 nucleotides: TGTGCCAGCTCCCGAGGCCAGGAGCCCTACAATGAGCAGTTCTTC.

The J gene is TRBJ1-4, the V gene TRBV5-1; 10 nucleotides match TRBD1. Germline V gene lookup returns CDR1 SGHRS and CDR2 YFSETQ. The junction had 8 bases not matched to a gene; V was cut back by 5 bases and J by 10 bases. The CDR3 extends over 14 amino acids. The DNA for the CDR3 is TGCGCCAGCAGACCGGGACAGGGGAGTGGAAAACTGTTTTTT. Residues: CASRPGQGSGKLFF.

There are a few counts of this clonotype. The V gene is TRBV19, the J gene TRBJ1-5; the D gene is possibly TRBD1 (6 bases). Germline CDR1 is LNHDA and CDR2 is SQIVND (reference sequence). Between the trimmed V and J ends, which lost 3 bases and 3 bases, there was a span of 9 bases. This CDR3 is 14 amino acids long. CDR3 in DNA: TGTGCCAGTAGTATTAACAGGGACAATCAGCCCCAGCATTTT. As protein: CASSINRDNQPQHF. Full variable domain (rest looked up from reference TRBV19 and TRBJ1-5): DGGITQSPKYLFRKEGQNVTLSCEQNLNHDAMYWYRQDPGQGLRLIYYSQIVNDFQKGDIAEGYSVSREKKESFPLTVTSAQKNPTAFYLCASSINRDNQPQHFGDGTRLSIL.

The chain carries TRBV20-1 and TRBJ2-2, with D perhaps matching TRBD2 (6 bases). Trimming stripped 0 bases from V and 4 bases from J, with 9 bases between. The germline V gene encodes CDR1 DFQATT and CDR2 SNEGSKA (reference sequence). CDR3 length: 14 residues. The CDR3 spells CSARDRGSTGELFF. CDR3 sequence (DNA): TGCAGTGCTAGAGATCGGGGGAGCACCGGGGAGCTGTTTTTT.

The rearrangement joins TRBV9 to TRBJ2-2; D is possibly TRBD1 or TRBD2 (5 bases each). The CDR3 consists of 17 residues. Germline CDR1 and CDR2: SGDLS and YYNGEE. Trimming cost V 0 bases and J 2 bases, with 14 bases left between them. Here the CDR3 DNA reads TGTGCCAGCAGCGTAGACCCATCAGGGACCAACACCGGGGAGCTGTTTTTT. Translation gives CASSVDPSGTNTGELFF.

There are a few counts of this clonotype. The chain employs TRBV11-2 and TRBJ2-7; D might be TRBD2 (5 bases). Deletions cut 1 base from V and 2 bases from J, with 12 bases between. CDR1 is SGHAT and CDR2 is FQNNGV in the germline V gene. The CDR3 loop spans 15 amino acids. This CDR3 is CASSLVAVRAYEQYF. CDR3 DNA sequence: TGTGCCAGCAGCTTAGTGGCGGTGAGGGCCTACGAGCAGTACTTC.